This T cell receptor (beta chain) appears in the sequencing data of a study of human T cells and chemical hapten exposure. Points from the study as a whole: Expanded TCRs clustered into significantly more large CDR3 similarity groups than controls, the analysis revealed. The donors suffered from alopecia, so their immune response may not match that of healthy people.

The sample holds many counts of this clonotype. The antigen remains unidentified. This sample's time point: patch test 3, about 24 weeks after DPC sensitization. As to treatment: therapeutic diphenylcyclopropenone sensitization with weekly scalp DPC. Germline-derived CDR1 and CDR2 are SGHDT and YYEEEE. With 6 bases removed from V and 1 base from J, the gap between germline ends came to 14 bases. The CDR3 is 16 amino acids. Each CDR3 protein gets one entry after TCRdb re-called the RACE reads with MiXCR. Here the sample spans approximately 72,000 distinct CDR3 sequences, approximately 12% being singletons.

This receptor was obtained from a woman aged 45-59 years with alopecia areata. Some clones in this sample may be carry-over from other donors' samples. Sequencing was performed on whole blood, taken in connection with sensitization to the hapten diphenylcyclopropenone (DPC). V gene TRBV5-6 combines with J gene TRBJ2-6; D is unresolved. DNA for the CDR3: TGTGCCAGCACCCCCCCTATGGCTTCTGGGGCCAACGTCCTGACTTTC. Translation: CASTPPMASGANVLTF.